The present T cell receptor beta chain was sequenced within a study of multiple sclerosis patients with progressive multifocal leukoencephalopathy. Study observations and caveats: Before and during natalizumab, the clones expanded at PML already existed.

Sequenced by immunoSEQ multiplex PCR; TCRdb stores in-frame clones only, minus some. This table holds 29,000 or so clones, just under 90% found once. V was clipped by 3 bases and J by 0 bases, with 15 bases between them. This CDR3 contains 18 residues. Germline loops: CDR1 LGHNA, CDR2 YSLEER. Only one count was recorded for this clone. Its target is not known. Other DNA sequences in the sample encode the same CDR3. This sample's time point: five to six months of natalizumab therapy. The receptor was isolated from a human donor with multiple sclerosis. Sequencing used PBMCs, obtained from a patient treated with natalizumab. The chain joins TRBV4-3 to TRBJ2-6, with TRBD1 as a possible D gene (6 bases). The CDR3 protein is CASSQDDRPPSGANVLTF. For the CDR3, the DNA is TGCGCCAGCAGCCAGGACGACAGGCCCCCCTCTGGGGCCAACGTCCTGACTTTC.